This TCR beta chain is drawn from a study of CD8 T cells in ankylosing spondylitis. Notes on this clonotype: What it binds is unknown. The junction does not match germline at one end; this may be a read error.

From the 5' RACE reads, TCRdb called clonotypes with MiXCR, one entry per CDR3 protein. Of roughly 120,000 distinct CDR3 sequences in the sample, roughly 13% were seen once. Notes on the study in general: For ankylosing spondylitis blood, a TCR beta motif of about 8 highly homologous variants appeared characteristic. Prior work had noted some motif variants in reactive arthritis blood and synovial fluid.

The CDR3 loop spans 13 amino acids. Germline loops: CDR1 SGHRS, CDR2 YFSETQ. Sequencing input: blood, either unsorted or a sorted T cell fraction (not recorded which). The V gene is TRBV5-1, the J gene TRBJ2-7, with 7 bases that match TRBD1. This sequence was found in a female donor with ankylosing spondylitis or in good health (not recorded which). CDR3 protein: CASSTGQNYEQHF. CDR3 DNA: TGCGCCAGCAGCACGGGACAGAACTACGAGCAGCACTTC. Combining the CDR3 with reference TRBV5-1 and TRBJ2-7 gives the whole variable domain KAGVTQTPRYLIKTRGQQVTLSCSPISGHRSVSWYQQTPGQGLQFLFEYFSETQRNKGNFPGRFSGRQFSNSRSEMNVSTLELGDSALYLCASSTGQNYEQHFGPGTRLTVT.